One and the same sample provided the 11 T cell receptor beta chains below, sequenced in a study of blood T cell repertoires in COVID-19. Sequenced by immunoSEQ multiplex PCR; TCRdb stores in-frame clones only, minus some. The data hold a few hundred thousand clones, with roughly 89% observed a single time. Material: peripheral blood. These receptors all stem from a woman aged 40 to 55 who had recovered from COVID-19.

The rearrangement links TRBV6-4 to TRBJ2-2; no clear D gene. This CDR3 has 18 residues. Germline loops: CDR1 MRHNA, CDR2 SNTAGT. V was clipped by 2 bases and J by 1 base, with 17 bases between them. The CDR3 sequence is CASSDKNPLTQNTGELFF. CDR3 coding DNA: TGTGCCAGCAGTGACAAGAATCCTCTAACCCAGAACACCGGGGAGCTGTTTTTT.

V usage is TRBV5-1 and J usage is TRBJ2-7, with 9 bases identical to TRBD2. The CDR3 is made up of 15 amino acids. Germline trimming cut 4 bases from V and 1 base from J; bases unmatched to any gene: 6. From germline, CDR1 is SGHRS and CDR2 YFSETQ. The CDR3 protein is CASSPLTSGSYEQYF. The CDR3 DNA is TGCGCCAGCAGCCCCCTGACTAGCGGTTCCTACGAGCAGTACTTC.

Turning to this clone: Other DNA variants within this sample encode the same CDR3. The chain employs TRBV5-4 and TRBJ1-6; 7 positions agree with TRBD1. Trimming removed 3 bases from V and 6 bases from J; junction bases left unmatched: 3. The CDR3 runs 14 residues. Per the germline V gene, CDR1 is SGHNT and CDR2 is YYREEE (reference sequence). CDR3 coding DNA: TGTGCCAGCAGCTCGAACAGGGGTAATTCACCCCTCCACTTT. It encodes CASSSNRGNSPLHF.

The CDR3 DNA is TGTGCCAGCAGTTTACGGTACACTGAAGCTTTCTTT. Translating it yields CASSLRYTEAFF. The chain joins TRBV12-3 or TRBV12-4 to TRBJ1-1, with D unresolved. The CDR3 runs to 12 residues. Trimming removed 2 bases from V and 3 bases from J, with 4 bases in between.

V and J are TRBV6-5 and TRBJ2-5; a possible D gene is TRBD2 (5 bases). V lost 5 bases to trimming and J lost 7 bases, with 8 bases between them. This CDR3 has 11 residues. CDR1 is MNHEY, CDR2 SVGAGI, per germline. CDR3 protein: CASSNRGTQYF. In nucleotides, the CDR3 is TGTGCCAGCAGTAACCGGGGGACCCAGTACTTC.

This clone has just one count. The DNA for the CDR3 is TGTGCCTGGACCCCATGGCAGACTACCGGGGAGCTGTTTTTT. This encodes CAWTPWQTTGELFF. The rearrangement uses TRBV30 and TRBJ2-2; D is unresolved. V lost 4 bases to trimming and J lost 5 bases, with 14 bases between them. Per the germline V gene, CDR1 is GTSNPN and CDR2 is SVGIG (reference sequence). The CDR3 loop spans 14 amino acids.

The CDR3, as DNA: TGTGCCAGCAGTTTACGGATTCACGACAGATTCTTC. Translation: CASSLRIHDRFF. The chain has TRBV12-3 or TRBV12-4 and TRBJ2-1; D might be TRBD1 (5 bases). This CDR3 is built from 12 residues. V lost 2 bases, J lost 16 bases, and 15 bases lay in between.

The V gene is TRBV18, the J gene TRBJ1-4; D may be TRBD1 (6 bases). CDR1 is KGHSH and CDR2 is LQKENI in the germline V gene. The germline V and J ends were trimmed by 1 base and 3 bases, with 12 bases remaining between them. The CDR3 runs 16 residues. CDR3 region: CASSPRGGTSNEKLFF. The CDR3 DNA reads as TGTGCCAGCTCACCACGGGGGGGCACATCTAATGAAAAACTGTTTTTT.

The chain's CDR3 is CASSPGLAEVWTQYF. The CDR3 coding sequence is TGTGCCAGCAGCCCGGGACTAGCGGAGGTTTGGACCCAGTACTTC. This rearrangement joins TRBV7-9 to TRBJ2-5; 11 positions agree with TRBD2. After removal of 5 bases from V and 7 bases from J, the junction contained 9 bases not matched to a gene. Germline V gene sequence: CDR1 SEHNR, CDR2 FQNEAQ (reference sequence). There are 15 residues in the CDR3.

The chain couples TRBV5-1 to TRBJ2-3, with 8 bases identical to TRBD1. V trimming: 0 bases; J trimming: 7 bases; junction bases outside the gene matches: 7. The germline CDR1 and CDR2 sequences are SGHRS and YFSETQ. This CDR3 region has 15 residues. Here the CDR3 reads CASSLAGQGQHTQYF. CDR3 nucleotide sequence: TGCGCCAGCAGCTTGGCAGGACAGGGCCAACATACGCAGTATTTT.

The chain recombines TRBV7-9 with TRBJ2-1, with 9 positions matching TRBD1. The CDR3 loop spans 17 amino acids. V trimming: 1 base; J trimming: 7 bases; junction bases outside the gene matches: 11. Per germline, CDR1 SEHNR and CDR2 FQNEAQ (reference sequence). Here the CDR3 reads CASSLGPDRGLANEQFF. Here the CDR3 DNA reads TGTGCCAGCAGCTTAGGTCCGGACAGGGGTCTAGCAAATGAGCAGTTCTTC.